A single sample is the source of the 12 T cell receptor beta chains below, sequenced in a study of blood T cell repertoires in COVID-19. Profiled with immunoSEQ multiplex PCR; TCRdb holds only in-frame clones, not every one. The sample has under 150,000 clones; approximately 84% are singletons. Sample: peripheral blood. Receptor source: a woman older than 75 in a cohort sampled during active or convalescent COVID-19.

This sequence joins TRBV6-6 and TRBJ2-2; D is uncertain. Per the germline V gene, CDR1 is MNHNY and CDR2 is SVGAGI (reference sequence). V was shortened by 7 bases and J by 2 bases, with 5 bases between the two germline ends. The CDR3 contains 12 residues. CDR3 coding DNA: TGTGCCAGCACCAGAAACACCGGGGAGCTGTTTTTT. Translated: CASTRNTGELFF.

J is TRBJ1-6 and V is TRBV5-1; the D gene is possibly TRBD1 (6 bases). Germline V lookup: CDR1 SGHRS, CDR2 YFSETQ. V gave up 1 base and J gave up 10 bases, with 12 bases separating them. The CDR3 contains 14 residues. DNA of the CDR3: TGCGCCAGCAGCTTGAGCAGAGGACAGTCACCCCTCCACTTT. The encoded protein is CASSLSRGQSPLHF.

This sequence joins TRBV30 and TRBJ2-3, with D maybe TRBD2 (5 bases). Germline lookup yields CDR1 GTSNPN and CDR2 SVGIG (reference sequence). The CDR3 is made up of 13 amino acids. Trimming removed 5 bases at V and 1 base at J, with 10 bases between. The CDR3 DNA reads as TGTGCCTGGGGATACGGGGGCACAGATACGCAGTATTTT. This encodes CAWGYGGTDTQYF.

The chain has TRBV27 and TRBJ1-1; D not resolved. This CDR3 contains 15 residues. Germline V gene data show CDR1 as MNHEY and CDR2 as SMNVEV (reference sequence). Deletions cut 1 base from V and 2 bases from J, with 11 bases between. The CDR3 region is CASSLYRGSNTEAFF. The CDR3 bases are TGTGCCAGCAGTTTATATCGAGGCAGCAACACTGAAGCTTTCTTT.

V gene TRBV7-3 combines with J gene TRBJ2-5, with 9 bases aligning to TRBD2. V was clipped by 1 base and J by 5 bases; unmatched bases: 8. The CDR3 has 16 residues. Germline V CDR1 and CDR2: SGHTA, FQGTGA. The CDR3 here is CASSLIAGGSKETQYF. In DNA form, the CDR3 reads TGTGCCAGCAGCTTAATCGCGGGGGGGTCGAAGGAGACCCAGTACTTC.

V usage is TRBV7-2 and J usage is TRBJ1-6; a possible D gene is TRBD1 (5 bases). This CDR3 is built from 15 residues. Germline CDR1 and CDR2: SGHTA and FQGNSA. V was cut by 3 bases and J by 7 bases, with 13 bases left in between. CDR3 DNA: TGTGCCAGCAGCTTGAACTCAGGGTTGAATTCACCCCTCCACTTT. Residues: CASSLNSGLNSPLHF.

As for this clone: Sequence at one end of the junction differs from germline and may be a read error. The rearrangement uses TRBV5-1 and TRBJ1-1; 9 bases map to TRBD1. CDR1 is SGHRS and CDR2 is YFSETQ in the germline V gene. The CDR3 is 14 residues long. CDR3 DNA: TGCGCCAGCAGTTTTGGGACAGGGAACGCTGAAGCTTTCTTT. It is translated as CASSFGTGNAEAFF.

Here the CDR3 DNA reads TGTGCCAGCAGCTCAGAAAATCAGCCCCAGCATTTT. It codes for CASSSENQPQHF. The V and J genes are TRBV5-5 and TRBJ1-5; no clear D gene. Trimming shortened V by 3 bases and J by 4 bases, and 5 bases separated the two germline ends. The CDR3 sequence is 12 residues long. Germline values: CDR1 SGHKS, CDR2 YYEKEE (reference sequence).

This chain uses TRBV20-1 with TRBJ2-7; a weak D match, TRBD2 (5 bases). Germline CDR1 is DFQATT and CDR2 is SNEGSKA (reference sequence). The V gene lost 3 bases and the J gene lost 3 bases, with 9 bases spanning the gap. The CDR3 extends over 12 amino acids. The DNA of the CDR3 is TGCAGTGCTAGTAGACTAAGCTACGAGCAGTACTTC. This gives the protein CSASRLSYEQYF.

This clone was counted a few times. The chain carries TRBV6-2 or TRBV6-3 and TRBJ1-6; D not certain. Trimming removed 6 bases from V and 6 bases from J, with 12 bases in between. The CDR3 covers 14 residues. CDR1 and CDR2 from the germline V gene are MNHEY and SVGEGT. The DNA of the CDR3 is TGTGCCAGCAGGCCTGGAGGGATTAATTCACCCCTCCACTTT. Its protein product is CASRPGGINSPLHF.

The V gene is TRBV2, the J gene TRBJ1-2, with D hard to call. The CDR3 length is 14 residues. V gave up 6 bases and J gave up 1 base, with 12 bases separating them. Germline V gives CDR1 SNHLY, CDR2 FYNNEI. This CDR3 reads CASRDGRVNYGYTF. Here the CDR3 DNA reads TGTGCCAGCAGGGACGGGAGGGTTAACTATGGCTACACCTTC.

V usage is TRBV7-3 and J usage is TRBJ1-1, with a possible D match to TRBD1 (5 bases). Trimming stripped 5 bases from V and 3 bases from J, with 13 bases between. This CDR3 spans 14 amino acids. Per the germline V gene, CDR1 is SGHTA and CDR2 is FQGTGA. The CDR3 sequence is CASSAVGQYTEAFF. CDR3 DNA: TGTGCCAGCAGCGCTGTAGGACAATACACTGAAGCTTTCTTT.